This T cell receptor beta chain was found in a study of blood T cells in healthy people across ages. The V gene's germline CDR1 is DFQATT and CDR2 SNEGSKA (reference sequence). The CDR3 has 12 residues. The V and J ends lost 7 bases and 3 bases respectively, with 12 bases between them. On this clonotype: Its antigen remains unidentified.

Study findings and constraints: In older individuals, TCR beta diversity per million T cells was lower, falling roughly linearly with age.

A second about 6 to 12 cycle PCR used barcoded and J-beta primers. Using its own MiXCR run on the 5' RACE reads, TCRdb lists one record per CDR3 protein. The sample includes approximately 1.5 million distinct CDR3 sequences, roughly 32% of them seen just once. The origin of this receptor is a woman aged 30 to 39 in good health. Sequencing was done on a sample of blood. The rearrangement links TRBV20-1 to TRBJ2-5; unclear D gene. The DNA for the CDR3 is TGCAGTGAAAGTAGAGATGAAGAGACCCAGTACTTC. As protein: CSESRDEETQYF.